Presented here are 10 T cell receptor beta chains from one specimen sequenced in a study of blood T cell repertoires in COVID-19. The protocol was immunoSEQ multiplex PCR, while the TCRdb copy is restricted to in-frame clones and leaves out a portion. Of some 49,000 clones listed, about 91% are singletons. The sequencing sample was made of peripheral blood. The receptors come from a man aged 45-60 years with active COVID-19.

This clone ranks as medium-sized. The chain links TRBV18 to TRBJ1-1; possibly TRBD1 for D (6 bases). Germline CDR1 and CDR2: KGHSH and LQKENI. The ends were cut back, 5 bases at V and 1 base at J, with 14 bases in the middle. The CDR3 has 15 amino acids. The CDR3 sequence is CASSSVGGPNTEAFF. DNA of the CDR3: TGTGCCAGCTCATCCGTAGGGGGACCGAACACTGAAGCTTTCTTT.

The V call is TRBV7-2, the J call TRBJ2-1; D call uncertain. V was clipped by 2 bases and J by 6 bases, with 11 bases between them. CDR3 length: 14 amino acids. Germline-derived CDR1 and CDR2 are SGHTA and FQGNSA. In nucleotides, the CDR3 is TGTGCCAGCAGCTTACGGGTCTCTGCCAATGAGCAGTTCTTC. Protein sequence: CASSLRVSANEQFF. Full variable domain (rest looked up from reference TRBV7-2 and TRBJ2-1): GAGVSQSPSNKVTEKGKDVELRCDPISGHTALYWYRQSLGQGLEFLIYFQGNSAPDKSGLPSDRFSAERTGGSVSTLTIQRTQQEDSAVYLCASSLRVSANEQFFGPGTRLTVL.

This chain links TRBV6-1 with TRBJ2-1; D possibly corresponds to TRBD1 (6 bases). The V gene lost 1 base and the J gene lost 7 bases, with 11 bases spanning the gap. CDR1 is MNHNS, CDR2 SASEGT, per germline. This CDR3 region has 14 residues. DNA of the CDR3: TGTGCCAGCAGTGAAGTACAGGGATGGAATGAGCAGTTCTTC. Translating it yields CASSEVQGWNEQFF.

This clone was counted between two and nine times. V usage is TRBV7-9 and J usage is TRBJ2-2, with TRBD2 matching over 8 bases. The germline CDR1 and CDR2 sequences are SEHNR and FQNEAQ (reference sequence). Trimming at V came to 3 bases and at J to 2 bases, leaving 2 bases not matched to a gene. The CDR3 spans 15 residues. CDR3 DNA: TGTGCCAGCAGCTTTACTAGCGGAAACACCGGGGAGCTGTTTTTT. Protein: CASSFTSGNTGELFF. Supplemented by reference TRBV7-9 and TRBJ2-2, the full variable domain reads DTGVSQNPRHKITKRGQNVTFRCDPISEHNRLYWYRQTLGQGPEFLTYFQNEAQLEKSRLLSDRFSAERPKGSFSTLEIQRTEQGDSAMYLCASSFTSGNTGELFFGEGSRLTVL.

The chain has TRBV2 and TRBJ2-5, with D tentatively TRBD1 (5 bases). Between the trimmed V and J ends, which lost 5 bases and 6 bases, there was a span of 10 bases. This CDR3 comprises 12 residues. Per the germline V gene, CDR1 is SNHLY and CDR2 is FYNNEI. In DNA form, the CDR3 reads TGTGCCAGCAGTCTGAGACAGAAGACCCAGTACTTC. Translated, it gives CASSLRQKTQYF.

This rearrangement joins TRBV2 to TRBJ1-2, with D possibly matching TRBD1 (5 bases). Germline values: CDR1 SNHLY, CDR2 FYNNEI. This CDR3 contains 14 residues. Trimming left V 4 bases short and J 4 bases short, with 13 bases between. The CDR3 protein is CASSGQGGGYGYTF. The DNA for the CDR3 is TGTGCCAGCAGTGGTCAGGGCGGTGGCTATGGCTACACCTTC.

V and J are TRBV5-6 and TRBJ1-6, with 8 bases that match TRBD1. Per germline, CDR1 SGHDT and CDR2 YYEEEE. The V gene end was trimmed by 6 bases and the J gene end by 3 bases; junction bases not matched to a gene: 5. This CDR3 is 15 amino acids long. CDR3 loop: CASMPDRGYNSPLHF. The CDR3 region has the DNA TGTGCCAGCATGCCTGACAGGGGCTATAATTCACCCCTCCACTTT.

V and J are TRBV7-8 and TRBJ1-2, with a possible D match to TRBD1 (6 bases). Trimming removed 4 bases at V and 7 bases at J, with 13 bases between. Germline-derived CDR1 and CDR2 are SGHVS and FQNEAQ. This CDR3 contains 13 residues. The CDR3 DNA reads as TGTGCCAGCAGCTCCACAGGGATTACTGGCTACACCTTC. Its protein is CASSSTGITGYTF.

The V gene is TRBV19, the J gene TRBJ1-4, with 10 bases aligning to TRBD1. This CDR3 spans 16 amino acids. Looked up from germline, CDR1 is LNHDA and CDR2 is SQIVND (reference sequence). The trim removed 3 bases at V and 10 bases at J, leaving 11 bases unmatched. CDR3 nucleotides: TGTGCCAGTAGTATTAGAGAGGGACAGGGGAGCGGAAAACTGTTTTTT. This sequence encodes CASSIREGQGSGKLFF. Filled out from reference TRBV19 and TRBJ1-4, the complete variable domain reads DGGITQSPKYLFRKEGQNVTLSCEQNLNHDAMYWYRQDPGQGLRLIYYSQIVNDFQKGDIAEGYSVSREKKESFPLTVTSAQKNPTAFYLCASSIREGQGSGKLFFGSGTQLSVL.

The V and J genes are TRBV6-6 and TRBJ1-6; D is ambiguous. The V end lost 4 bases, the J end lost 8 bases, and 15 bases lay between the germline ends. The CDR3 contains 15 residues. From germline, CDR1 is MNHNY and CDR2 SVGAGI (reference sequence). This CDR3 is CASSSSTGSDSPLHF. The CDR3 coding sequence is TGTGCCAGCAGTTCATCCACGGGGTCGGATTCACCCCTCCACTTT.